The 11 T cell receptor beta chains given below trace back to one sample, sequenced in a study of shared clonotypes between healthy human individuals. Generated by immunoSEQ multiplex PCR, the TCRdb table keeps only in-frame clones and is missing some. The data contain over 300,000 clones, around 86% of them singletons. Input material: memory CD8+ T cells sorted from blood. Subset here: CD45RO+ cells pooled with CCR7-negative TemRA cells. These receptor sequences come from a man between 18 and 35 years old in good health.

The chain recombines TRBV6-5 with TRBJ1-1; 10 bases line up with TRBD1. CDR1 and CDR2 (germline): MNHEY, SVGAGI. This CDR3 comprises 16 residues. V lost 1 base, J lost 3 bases, and 5 bases stayed unmatched. The DNA of the CDR3 is TGTGCCAGCAGTTACTTGACAGGGGGCAGGGACACTGAAGCTTTCTTT. It specifies CASSYLTGGRDTEAFF.

This chain uses TRBV5-4 with TRBJ1-1, with a tentative D call TRBD1 (6 bases). Trimming stripped 4 bases from V and 3 bases from J, with 13 bases between. This CDR3 is built from 14 residues. The germline gives CDR1 SGHNT, CDR2 YYREEE (reference sequence). The CDR3 nucleotides are TGTGCCAGCAGCCGGACAGTTGGGGACACTGAAGCTTTCTTT. Its translation is CASSRTVGDTEAFF.

The chain carries TRBV27 and TRBJ1-1; a possible D gene is TRBD1 (5 bases). V was pared by 0 bases and J by 7 bases, with 9 bases between. There are 13 residues in the CDR3. Germline V gene lookup returns CDR1 MNHEY and CDR2 SMNVEV (reference sequence). CDR3 coding DNA: TGTGCCAGCAGTTTATCTTGGGGGTTTGAAGCTTTCTTT. Translating gives CASSLSWGFEAFF.

The chain employs TRBV4-1 and TRBJ2-3; D may be TRBD2 (6 bases). Between the trimmed V and J ends, which lost 5 bases and 6 bases, there was a span of 9 bases. The CDR3 contains 12 residues. The germline CDR1 and CDR2 sequences are MGHRA and YSYEKL. DNA for the CDR3: TGCGCCAGCAGCGCGGGGTTTGATACGCAGTATTTT. Amino acid sequence: CASSAGFDTQYF.

This sequence joins TRBV29-1 and TRBJ1-3; D unresolved. The CDR3 consists of 16 residues. The germline V gene has CDR1 SQVTM and CDR2 ANQGSEA. The germline V and J ends were trimmed by 1 base and 4 bases, with 17 bases remaining between them. Written as DNA, the CDR3 is TGCAGCGTTGAAGGCATCCCGGATTCGGGGGGAAACACCATATATTTT. Amino acid sequence: CSVEGIPDSGGNTIYF.

V is TRBV5-1 and J is TRBJ2-7, with 8 bases matching TRBD1. J was trimmed by 5 bases and V by 5 bases; bases with no gene match: 15. The CDR3 has 16 residues. Germline CDR1 is SGHRS and CDR2 is YFSETQ. The CDR3 reads CASRALQGALADEQYF. The CDR3, as DNA: TGCGCCAGCAGGGCGCTCCAGGGGGCCCTTGCGGACGAGCAGTACTTC.

The chain's CDR3 is CASADSYEQYF. CDR3 nucleotide sequence: TGTGCCAGCGCGGACAGCTACGAGCAGTACTTC. The chain uses TRBV28 and TRBJ2-7, with TRBD1 as a possible D gene (6 bases). The germline V and J ends were trimmed by 8 bases and 3 bases, with 8 bases remaining between them. The CDR3 loop spans 11 amino acids. In germline, CDR1 is MDHEN, CDR2 SYDVKM.

This clone has just a few counts. The chain carries TRBV7-9 and TRBJ2-1; D is unresolved. CDR1 and CDR2 (germline): SEHNR, FQNEAQ (reference sequence). The CDR3 contains 12 residues. V was shortened by 5 bases and J by 3 bases, with 5 bases between the two germline ends. CDR3 sequence: CASSPDYNEQFF. The CDR3 coding sequence is TGTGCCAGCAGCCCGGACTACAATGAGCAGTTCTTC. Combining the CDR3 with reference TRBV7-9 and TRBJ2-1 gives the whole variable domain DTGVSQNPRHKITKRGQNVTFRCDPISEHNRLYWYRQTLGQGPEFLTYFQNEAQLEKSRLLSDRFSAERPKGSFSTLEIQRTEQGDSAMYLCASSPDYNEQFFGPGTRLTVL.

This chain links TRBV27 with TRBJ1-2; 8 nucleotides line up with TRBD1. Germline CDR1 and CDR2: MNHEY and SMNVEV (reference sequence). The CDR3 spans 17 residues. V lost 3 bases, J lost 4 bases, and 13 bases stayed unmatched. The CDR3 sequence is CASSFGAGGAEPYGYTF. DNA for the CDR3: TGTGCCAGCAGTTTCGGGGCAGGGGGCGCGGAGCCCTATGGCTACACCTTC.

The chain combines TRBV11-2 with TRBJ2-1; D is perhaps TRBD2 (5 bases). Germline CDR1 SGHAT, CDR2 FQNNGV. The CDR3 length is 13 residues. V dropped 1 base and J dropped 9 bases, with 10 bases sitting between them. CDR3 in DNA: TGTGCCAGCAGCTTAGTCCGGGGAAGTGAGCAGTTCTTC. This encodes CASSLVRGSEQFF.

The V and J genes are TRBV7-2 and TRBJ1-6; 9 nucleotides agree with TRBD1. This CDR3 is 15 amino acids long. The V segment lost 2 bases and the J segment 7 bases; nucleotides outside the gene matches: 3. Germline CDR1 reads SGHTA; CDR2 reads FQGNSA. CDR3 region: CASSLTGGGNSPLHF. The CDR3 DNA is TGTGCCAGCAGCTTAACAGGGGGCGGGAATTCACCCCTCCACTTT.